This TCR beta chain was observed in a study of T cell clonality in common variable immunodeficiency (dated by TCRdb to the mid-2010s). Study-wide conclusions, independent of this receptor: TCRbeta clonality was higher in CVID subjects than in healthy controls (t-test p = 0.018), and the increase was most characteristic of about a third of subjects. Despite equal DNA input, controls averaged roughly 80,000 unique sequences per sample versus roughly 32,000 in CVID samples. The authors noted that sequencing repertoires of T cell subpopulations would be needed to clarify what caused the increased clonality in CVID. CVID subjects shared fewer TCRbeta clones with each other than healthy controls did (p < 0.0001). Patient heterogeneity within the CVID cohort put limits on correlating repertoire features with clinical complications. CVID TCRbeta sequences reportedly showed fewer deletions and N-nucleotide insertions and lacked highly modified clones with 13 or more V deletions.

Via the germline V gene, CDR1 is KGHSH and CDR2 LQKENI. The CDR3 spans 18 residues, from the cysteine through the phenylalanine. The DNA covers only part of the CDR3, 45 bases in frame from base 1. The germline V and J ends show losses of 0 bases and 3 bases respectively, and no gene match explains 10 bases of the junction. CVID samples and control samples contributed equivalent amounts of genomic DNA as sequencing input. For every sample, a 60 bp segment covering the rearranged TCRbeta CDR3 region was amplified and then sequenced. The immunoSEQ assay, a bias-corrected multiplex PCR combined with high-throughput sequencing, was used for TCRbeta amplification. The original methods were these. Every unique nucleotide sequence was considered a clone and was annotated with V, D and J genes, copy number and frequency. Sequences were labeled productive if in frame, and non-productive if out of frame or containing stop codons. As previously described, Shannon's entropy was used to calculate clonality. The predicted amino acid sequences of productive clones were used to derive mean CDR3 Kyte-Doolittle hydropathy. Scaled V gene usage was hierarchically clustered using Manhattan distance and complete linkage with the R hclust function. Sharing of clones by CDR3 amino acid sequence was evaluated through resampling of 12 repertoires per group over 100 rounds. The repertoires were searched for 70 published EBV-specific and around 240 published CMV-specific TCRbeta sequences. A couple of CVID samples yielding fewer than 10,000 sequences were excluded from analysis, leaving more than 35 CVID repertoires. TCRdb re-hosts the immuneACCESS table, in-frame sequences only. Its copies lack some clones; in the studies checked, an unresolved V gene accounts for under half of them, and the cause for the rest is not known. Clonal size and the V and J genes are those of that table, whereas D and trimming came from the DNA. For this sample the table reports tens of thousands of clones, with no clone seen just once. 3.1% of the sample belongs to the ten largest clones.

With respect to this clone: Its specific antigen is unknown. The CDR3 extends 3 residues past the end of the read, so its final part is completed from the germline J gene.

Diagnosis of CVID followed standard criteria, namely serum IgG, IgA and/or IgM below the normal range together with specific antibody deficiency. There were 44 subjects in the CVID group (about 29 male and about 15 female), ranging in age from roughly 9 to 65 years, with a mean age of roughly 40. Most of the CVID patients and most of the healthy controls were of Caucasian heritage. At the time of study participation, every CVID subject had been on replacement immunoglobulin therapy for at least one year. No CVID subject was ill or taking immunomodulatory or immunosuppressive medication when blood was collected. Heparinized peripheral whole blood samples of roughly 5 to 8 ml were obtained from each donor. Genomic DNA from adults with common variable immune deficiency (CVID) and from healthy adult controls was the source for sequencing TCRbeta CDR3 repertoires. To isolate peripheral blood mononuclear cells, diluted blood was subjected to density centrifugation over Hypaque 1077 or Ficoll-Paque. Genomic DNA was obtained from unsorted mononuclear cells using either Qiagen column purification or a centrifugation-based method.

The source material was peripheral blood mononuclear cells. The clonotype originates from a human donor with common variable immunodeficiency. The sequence joins TRBV18 to TRBJ2-7, and 11 bases in between align with TRBD2. CDR3 DNA (partial): TGTGCCAGCTCACCACCCGGAACTAGCGGGGGACCCCGCTACGAG. This is translated as CASSPPGTSGGPRYE. The full-length CDR3 reads as CASSPPGTSGGPRYEQYF.